This passage covers 17 T cell receptor beta chains from one sample sequenced in a study of blood T cell repertoires in COVID-19. Only in-frame clones appear in the TCRdb table, and some are missing; sequencing was by immunoSEQ multiplex PCR. The table lists roughly 380,000 clones, over 75% of them singletons. The sequenced sample consisted of peripheral blood. These receptors all come from a woman aged 40 to 49 with COVID-19, enrolled during active disease.

This chain connects TRBV30 to TRBJ1-4; 10 bases align to TRBD1. Germline CDR1 and CDR2: GTSNPN and SVGIG (reference sequence). The CDR3 has 14 amino acids. V gave up 6 bases and J gave up 10 bases; unmatched junction bases: 11. In nucleotides, the CDR3 is TGTGCCTGCACCCGACAGGGGGCGGGTGGAAAACTGTTTTTT. Its protein product is CACTRQGAGGKLFF. Variable domain in full (rest from reference TRBV30 and TRBJ1-4): SQTIHQWPATLVQPVGSPLSLECTVEGTSNPNLYWYRQAAGRGLQLLFYSVGIGQISSEVPQNLSASRPQDRQFILSSKKLLLSDSGFYLCACTRQGAGGKLFFGSGTQLSVL.

This rearrangement joins TRBV6-2 or TRBV6-3 to TRBJ1-3; 10 bases line up with TRBD1. This CDR3 comprises 15 residues. The J segment lost 2 bases and the V segment lost 5 bases, leaving 3 bases of the junction unmatched. Per germline, CDR1 MNHEY and CDR2 SVGEGT. The CDR3 reads CASSRQGATGNTIYF. CDR3 sequence (DNA): TGTGCCAGCAGTCGACAGGGGGCAACTGGAAACACCATATATTTT.

The rearrangement joins TRBV11-3 to TRBJ2-3; 11 bases map to TRBD2. This CDR3 is built from 17 residues. The V gene's germline CDR1 is SGHNT and CDR2 YENEEA. V was clipped by 2 bases and J by 0 bases; unmatched bases: 4. The CDR3 protein is CASSLKLAGASTDTQYF. DNA of the CDR3: TGTGCCAGCAGCTTAAAACTAGCGGGGGCTAGCACAGATACGCAGTATTTT. Full variable domain (remainder filled in from reference TRBV11-3 and TRBJ2-3): EAGVVQSPRYKIIEKKQPVAFWCNPISGHNTLYWYLQNLGQGPELLIRYENEEAVDDSQLPKDRFSAERLKGVDSTLKIQPAELGDSAVYLCASSLKLAGASTDTQYFGPGTRLTVL.

The V call is TRBV7-8, the J call TRBJ2-5; D is unresolved. The CDR3 runs 13 residues. From germline, CDR1 is SGHVS and CDR2 FQNEAQ. V lost 6 bases to trimming and J lost 1 base, with 9 bases between them. CDR3 loop: CASSVLLQETQYF. CDR3 DNA sequence: TGTGCCAGCAGTGTACTCCTCCAAGAGACCCAGTACTTC.

With respect to this clone: Additional DNA sequences in this sample encode the identical CDR3. The chain is built from TRBV11-3 and TRBJ1-1; no firm D call. The germline V and J ends were trimmed by 1 base and 2 bases, with 5 bases remaining between them. Germline-derived CDR1 and CDR2 are SGHNT and YENEEA. This CDR3 has 13 amino acids. CDR3 DNA sequence: TGTGCCAGCAGCTTAGGACAAAACACTGAAGCTTTCTTT. Translating it yields CASSLGQNTEAFF.

This sequence joins TRBV6-5 and TRBJ2-1; the D gene is possibly TRBD1 (5 bases). The CDR3 consists of 12 residues. Trimming shortened V by 6 bases and J by 4 bases, and 7 bases separated the two germline ends. Germline CDR1 reads MNHEY; CDR2 reads SVGAGI. The CDR3 DNA follows: TGTGCCAGCAGCCGACAGTACAATGAGCAGTTCTTC. This codes for CASSRQYNEQFF.

This rearrangement joins TRBV20-1 to TRBJ1-1; D is unclear. The germline V gene has CDR1 DFQATT and CDR2 SNEGSKA (reference sequence). Trimming took 3 bases from V and 8 from J, leaving 28 bases between them. The CDR3 length is 17 residues. DNA of the CDR3: TGCAGTGCTAGTGTTGTCAGTCCCCAGGCGCATTGGATGGAAGCTTTCTTT. This codes for CSASVVSPQAHWMEAFF.

V and J are TRBV28 and TRBJ2-5, with D possibly TRBD2 on 6 matching bases. This CDR3 has 15 amino acids. Trimming took 6 bases from V and 5 from J, leaving 19 bases between them. Germline V gene data show CDR1 as MDHEN and CDR2 as SYDVKM. The CDR3 loop reads CASRPLAAAQETQYF. CDR3 DNA sequence: TGTGCCAGCAGGCCACTAGCTGCGGCTCAGGAGACCCAGTACTTC.

The V and J genes are TRBV28 and TRBJ2-7, with D possibly matching TRBD2 (5 bases). Germline V gives CDR1 MDHEN, CDR2 SYDVKM. The CDR3 is 15 amino acids. The germline V and J ends were trimmed by 3 bases and 6 bases, with 18 bases remaining between them. The CDR3 bases are TGTGCCAGCAGTTTCGCCGACCGGATTCGGGGCGAGCAGTACTTC. The encoded protein is CASSFADRIRGEQYF.

The V and J genes are TRBV2 and TRBJ1-2; 10 positions match TRBD1. Germline V gives CDR1 SNHLY, CDR2 FYNNEI. V lost 6 bases to trimming and J lost 6 bases; unmatched junction nucleotides: 7. This CDR3 spans 14 amino acids. The CDR3 DNA follows: TGTGCCAGCAGGCCCGGGACAGGGGACCATGGCTACACCTTC. It is translated as CASRPGTGDHGYTF.

The rearrangement links TRBV6-5 to TRBJ2-3, with D maybe TRBD2 (5 bases). Germline V lookup: CDR1 MNHEY, CDR2 SVGAGI. The V end was cut by 5 bases, the J end by 6 bases, with 6 bases between. CDR3 length equals 11 residues. In nucleotides, the CDR3 is TGTGCCAGCAGTCCGGGGGATACGCAGTATTTT. It specifies CASSPGDTQYF.

The chain is built from TRBV6-4 and TRBJ2-5, with 12 bases matching TRBD2. Germline V gives CDR1 MRHNA, CDR2 SNTAGT. With V trimmed by 6 bases and J by 3 bases, 8 bases remained unmatched. The CDR3 has 16 residues. CDR3 residues: CASSRASGRAEETQYF. The CDR3 coding sequence is TGTGCCAGCAGCCGAGCTAGCGGGAGGGCGGAAGAGACCCAGTACTTC.

The chain uses TRBV9 and TRBJ1-2, with D tentatively TRBD1 (5 bases). V lost 0 bases and J 2 bases, leaving 8 bases between the germline ends. The germline gives CDR1 SGDLS, CDR2 YYNGEE. This CDR3 spans 14 amino acids. The CDR3 spells CASSVAPGNYGYTF. In nucleotides, the CDR3 is TGTGCCAGCAGCGTAGCTCCAGGGAACTATGGCTACACCTTC.

The chain couples TRBV7-2 to TRBJ1-1; 9 bases agree with TRBD1. V gave up 5 bases and J gave up 5 bases; unmatched junction bases: 9. This CDR3 spans 15 amino acids. Germline values: CDR1 SGHTA, CDR2 FQGNSA. The CDR3: CASSPLTGGMTEAFF. Written as DNA, the CDR3 is TGTGCCAGCAGCCCCTTGACAGGGGGTATGACTGAAGCTTTCTTT.

The rearrangement links TRBV28 to TRBJ2-3, with D tentatively TRBD1 (5 bases). Germline loops: CDR1 MDHEN, CDR2 SYDVKM. V was shortened by 3 bases and J by 4 bases, with 14 bases between the two germline ends. The CDR3 consists of 15 residues. The CDR3: CASSLSQGGADTQYF. As DNA, the CDR3 is TGTGCCAGCAGTTTGAGCCAGGGTGGGGCAGATACGCAGTATTTT.

This clone is a singleton in its sample. The V and J genes are TRBV6-2 or TRBV6-3 and TRBJ1-2, with a possible D match to TRBD1 (6 bases). Germline CDR1 and CDR2: MNHEY and SVGEGT. The CDR3 sequence is 14 residues long. Deletions cut 4 bases from V and 1 base from J, with 10 bases between. This CDR3 reads CASSLGDINYGYTF. The DNA for the CDR3 is TGTGCCAGCAGTTTAGGGGACATTAACTATGGCTACACCTTC.

The CDR3 nucleotides read TGTGCCACCAGTGGCGGGGGAAAACCCTCTAACTATGGCTACACCTTC. It translates to CATSGGGKPSNYGYTF. The chain uses TRBV24-1 and TRBJ1-2; tentatively, D is TRBD1 (5 bases). This CDR3 is built from 16 residues. Germline CDR1 KGHDR, CDR2 SFDVKD. The V end lost 5 bases, the J end lost 0 bases, and 15 bases lay between the germline ends.